The 23 T cell receptor beta chains reported below all come from one sample, sequenced in a study of blood T cell repertoires in COVID-19. Clones were read by immunoSEQ multiplex PCR, and TCRdb kept only the in-frame ones, dropping some. In the table there are 190,000 or so clones, approximately 87% of which are singletons. The sequencing sample was made of peripheral blood. The receptors derive from a man aged 55-75 years who had recovered from COVID-19.

The gene calls are TRBV3-1 (or the pseudogene TRBV3-2) and TRBJ2-3; 10 nucleotides match TRBD2. Trimming cost V 5 bases and J 2 bases; bases outside gene matches: 7. The CDR3 extends over 16 amino acids. CDR1 and CDR2 (germline): LGHDT, YNNKEL (reference sequence). The CDR3 sequence is CASSSTTSGNTDTQYF. CDR3 DNA sequence: TGTGCCAGCAGCTCAACAACTAGCGGGAACACAGATACGCAGTATTTT.

The chain has TRBV10-1 and TRBJ2-1, with 8 bases aligning to TRBD2. The CDR3 is 14 amino acids. Trimming at V came to 3 bases and at J to 12 bases, leaving 10 bases not matched to a gene. CDR1 and CDR2 from the germline V gene are WNHNN and SYGVQD (reference sequence). Written as DNA, the CDR3 is TGCGCCAGCAGTGATCAATCGCGGGAGGTGGGGCAGTTCTTC. Amino acids: CASSDQSREVGQFF.

The V and J genes are TRBV30 and TRBJ1-4, with 8 bases aligning to TRBD1. The CDR3 has 15 residues. V shed 2 bases, J shed 8 bases, and the junction held 10 bases outside the gene matches. From germline, CDR1 is GTSNPN and CDR2 SVGIG (reference sequence). CDR3 protein: CAWSSRQGTGEKLFF. CDR3 sequence (DNA): TGTGCCTGGAGTTCCCGACAGGGGACGGGAGAAAAACTGTTTTTT. Based on the CDR3 plus reference TRBV30 and TRBJ1-4, the full variable domain is SQTIHQWPATLVQPVGSPLSLECTVEGTSNPNLYWYRQAAGRGLQLLFYSVGIGQISSEVPQNLSASRPQDRQFILSSKKLLLSDSGFYLCAWSSRQGTGEKLFFGSGTQLSVL.

This clone was seen a single time. Other nucleotide sequences in the sample specify the same CDR3. The J gene is TRBJ2-1, the V gene TRBV19; 8 positions agree with TRBD1. The CDR3 consists of 14 residues. Trimming took 7 bases from V and 6 from J; bases not matched to a gene: 8. Germline V lookup: CDR1 LNHDA, CDR2 SQIVND (reference sequence). The DNA of the CDR3 is TGTGCCAGTACCAGGACAGGGTCGGTCAATGAGCAGTTCTTC. This sequence encodes CASTRTGSVNEQFF.

The chain is built from TRBV29-1 and TRBJ2-3; D is ambiguous. Germline loops: CDR1 SQVTM, CDR2 ANQGSEA. Trimming pared 0 bases from V and 3 bases from J, leaving 7 bases between. This CDR3 contains 13 residues. For the CDR3, the DNA is TGCAGCGTTGAAGATAAGCGTACAGATACGCAGTATTTT. Translation: CSVEDKRTDTQYF.

This sequence joins TRBV30 and TRBJ1-5, with D unclear. Trimming left V 1 base short and J 4 bases short, with 14 bases between. The CDR3 sequence is 15 residues long. Per germline, CDR1 GTSNPN and CDR2 SVGIG (reference sequence). CDR3 nucleotides: TGTGCCTGGAGTGGAGGAGAATGGACTAATCAGCCCCAGCATTTT. It translates to CAWSGGEWTNQPQHF.

This chain uses TRBV6-2 or TRBV6-3 with TRBJ2-1; 12 bases map to TRBD2. Trimming at V came to 5 bases and at J to 0 bases, leaving 11 bases not matched to a gene. This CDR3 region has 19 residues. Germline-derived CDR1 and CDR2 are MNHEY and SVGEGT. CDR3 DNA sequence: TGTGCCAGCAGTCGGAGGGTGCTAGCGGGAGGGAGCTCCTACAATGAGCAGTTCTTC. This gives the protein CASSRRVLAGGSSYNEQFF.

This sequence joins TRBV3-1 (or the pseudogene TRBV3-2) and TRBJ2-7; TRBD1 matches at 9 bases. Germline V gene data show CDR1 as LGHDT and CDR2 as YNNKEL (reference sequence). This CDR3 is built from 12 residues. J was trimmed by 7 bases and V by 7 bases; bases with no gene match: 5. The CDR3 nucleotides read TGTGCCAGCACCGGACAGGGGTGGGAGCAGTACTTC. Translating gives CASTGQGWEQYF.

This clone was counted between two and nine times. The chain joins TRBV5-4 to TRBJ2-3; D is perhaps TRBD2 (6 bases). The CDR3 spans 14 residues. V was shortened by 4 bases and J by 1 base, with 10 bases between the two germline ends. Per the germline V gene, CDR1 is SGHNT and CDR2 is YYREEE (reference sequence). CDR3 region: CASSRASGTDTQYF. The CDR3 DNA is TGTGCCAGCAGCCGAGCTAGCGGCACAGATACGCAGTATTTT.

The chain uses TRBV4-2 and TRBJ2-3; D ambiguous. CDR1 and CDR2 from the germline V gene are LGHNA and YNFKEQ. V was shortened by 1 base and J by 0 bases, with 8 bases between the two germline ends. This CDR3 has 15 residues. Here the CDR3 reads CASSQGLVSTDTQYF. Written as DNA, the CDR3 is TGTGCCAGCAGCCAAGGACTCGTTAGCACAGATACGCAGTATTTT.

This clone was seen only a few times. The genes are TRBV6-5 and TRBJ2-2; D not resolved. CDR1 and CDR2 from the germline V gene are MNHEY and SVGAGI. The CDR3 contains 11 residues. The V and J ends lost 8 bases and 4 bases respectively, with 5 bases between them. This chain's CDR3 is CASGSTGELFF. The CDR3 nucleotides read TGTGCCAGCGGCAGCACCGGGGAGCTGTTTTTT.

V is TRBV7-2 and J is TRBJ1-1; tentative D call: TRBD1 (5 bases). V was pared by 1 base and J by 4 bases, with 10 bases between. In germline, CDR1 is SGHTA, CDR2 FQGNSA. This CDR3 comprises 14 residues. Written as DNA, the CDR3 is TGTGCCAGCAGCTTAGGCGCCCAGGGCACTGAAGCTTTCTTT. Its protein is CASSLGAQGTEAFF.

J is TRBJ1-2 and V is TRBV30; a weak D match, TRBD1 (5 bases). V dropped 0 bases and J dropped 7 bases, with 15 bases sitting between them. Germline V gene lookup returns CDR1 GTSNPN and CDR2 SVGIG (reference sequence). The length of the CDR3 is 14 residues. CDR3 residues: CAWSVGPGRGGYTF. CDR3 nucleotide sequence: TGTGCCTGGAGTGTAGGGCCAGGGAGGGGTGGCTACACCTTC. The variable domain in full, with the rest retrieved from reference TRBV30 and TRBJ1-2, is SQTIHQWPATLVQPVGSPLSLECTVEGTSNPNLYWYRQAAGRGLQLLFYSVGIGQISSEVPQNLSASRPQDRQFILSSKKLLLSDSGFYLCAWSVGPGRGGYTFGSGTRLTVV.

This chain links TRBV28 with TRBJ1-2; maybe TRBD1 (6 bases). The ends were cut back, 4 bases at V and 7 bases at J, with 10 bases in the middle. This CDR3 comprises 12 residues. Germline values: CDR1 MDHEN, CDR2 SYDVKM. CDR3 protein: CASSSAGVGYTF. The CDR3 DNA reads TGTGCCAGCAGTTCGGCAGGGGTTGGCTACACCTTC.

V is TRBV11-2 and J is TRBJ1-2; no definite D call. This CDR3 is built from 13 residues. V lost 4 bases and J lost 5, with 11 bases in between. Germline CDR1 SGHAT, CDR2 FQNNGV. The CDR3 bases are TGTGCCAGCAGCTCCGGGTCGTTTTATGGCTACACCTTC. Residues: CASSSGSFYGYTF.

The gene calls are TRBV6-5 and TRBJ2-5, with 13 bases that match TRBD2. CDR1 and CDR2 (germline): MNHEY, SVGAGI. V was pared by 2 bases and J by 7 bases, with 4 bases of the junction left unmatched. The CDR3 has 15 amino acids. CDR3 in amino acids: CASSYTGTSGMTQYF. The CDR3, as DNA: TGTGCCAGCAGTTACACCGGGACTAGCGGGATGACCCAGTACTTC.

The J gene is TRBJ2-5, the V gene TRBV5-1; 9 bases map to TRBD2. V was clipped by 1 base and J by 5 bases; unmatched bases: 6. The germline V gene has CDR1 SGHRS and CDR2 YFSETQ. The CDR3 sequence is 15 residues long. The CDR3 bases are TGCGCCAGCAGCTTGTTGCGGGAGGGAGGGGAGACCCAGTACTTC. Amino acid sequence: CASSLLREGGETQYF.

This chain uses TRBV24-1 with TRBJ1-5; 9 bases map to TRBD1. Germline V gene data show CDR1 as KGHDR and CDR2 as SFDVKD. The CDR3 length is 20 residues. With 3 bases clipped from V and 2 bases from J, the junction kept 16 bases outside the gene matches. In DNA form, the CDR3 reads TGTGCCACCAGTGATACCCAGTTTGCGGGACAGGGAGGAGGCAATCAGCCCCAGCATTTT. Its protein is CATSDTQFAGQGGGNQPQHF.

V gene TRBV28 combines with J gene TRBJ1-5, with TRBD1 as a possible D gene (5 bases). This CDR3 is built from 14 residues. The germline V gene encodes CDR1 MDHEN and CDR2 SYDVKM. With 2 bases removed from V and 6 bases from J, the gap between germline ends came to 11 bases. The CDR3 nucleotides read TGTGCCAGCAGTTTAGGGGGGTCGGGTCAGCCCCAGCATTTT. Translation: CASSLGGSGQPQHF.

The chain joins TRBV28 to TRBJ1-3; TRBD1 might be the D (5 bases). The CDR3 has 14 residues. Germline V gives CDR1 MDHEN, CDR2 SYDVKM. V was clipped by 3 bases and J by 0 bases, with 6 bases between them. CDR3 DNA sequence: TGTGCCAGCAGTTTTAGGGGCTCTGGAAACACCATATATTTT. Translating gives CASSFRGSGNTIYF.

The rearrangement links TRBV24-1 to TRBJ1-2, with 8 bases that match TRBD1. The V segment lost 3 bases and the J segment 0 bases; nucleotides outside the gene matches: 11. Germline loops: CDR1 KGHDR, CDR2 SFDVKD. This CDR3 is built from 18 residues. In DNA, the CDR3 is TGTGCCACCAGTGATCCAGGGGGCGCGATTCCCCCTAACTATGGCTACACCTTC. Its protein is CATSDPGGAIPPNYGYTF.

The sample holds a few counts of this clone. The chain carries TRBV15 and TRBJ1-2; D is possibly TRBD1 (5 bases). Germline V gives CDR1 LNHNV, CDR2 YYDKDF (reference sequence). The V and J ends lost 0 bases and 2 bases respectively, with 25 bases between them. This CDR3 has 20 residues. The CDR3: CATSRDGGRVRDLLNYGYTF. The CDR3 DNA reads as TGTGCCACCAGCAGAGATGGGGGGAGGGTCAGGGATCTTCTAAACTATGGCTACACCTTC.

The rearrangement joins TRBV10-2 to TRBJ1-2, with TRBD1 matching over 7 bases. This CDR3 region has 14 residues. Germline trimming cut 4 bases from V and 5 bases from J; bases unmatched to any gene: 7. Germline assignment: CDR1 WSHSY and CDR2 SAAADI. In DNA, the CDR3 is TGCGCCAGCAGTGGCTACCGGGACAGTTATGGCTACACCTTC. It yields the protein CASSGYRDSYGYTF.